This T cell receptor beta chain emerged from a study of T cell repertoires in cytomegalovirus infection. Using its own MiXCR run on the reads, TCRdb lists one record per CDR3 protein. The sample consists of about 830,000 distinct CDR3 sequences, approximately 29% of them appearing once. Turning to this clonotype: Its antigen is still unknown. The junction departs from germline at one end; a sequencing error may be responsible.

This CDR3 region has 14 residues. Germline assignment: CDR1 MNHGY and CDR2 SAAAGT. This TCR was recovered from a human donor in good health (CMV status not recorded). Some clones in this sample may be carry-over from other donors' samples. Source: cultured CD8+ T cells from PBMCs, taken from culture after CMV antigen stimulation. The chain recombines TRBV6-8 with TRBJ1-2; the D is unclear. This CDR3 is CASSYSADWYDYTF. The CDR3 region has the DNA TGTGCCAGCAGTTACTCAGCAGATTGGTATGACTACACCTTC.